This T cell receptor (beta chain) came from a study of cytomegalovirus exposure and HLA in healthy donors. Overall study findings and caveats: The majority of CMV-associated TCR beta chains were reported as apparently HLA-restricted in a later analysis. Links to common viral pathogens appeared, in a later analysis, for several of the most significant clusters. The study put under 200 TCR beta chains on its list as cytomegalovirus-associated. The HLA-A and HLA-B alleles of most subjects were reportedly predicted accurately from TCR beta sequences.

V lost 6 bases and J lost 6, with 23 bases in between. Per germline, CDR1 SGHAT and CDR2 FQNNGV. The CDR3 is made up of 17 amino acids. Remarks on this clone: Its target is unknown.

The primer mix had 60 Vbeta and 13 Jbeta primers. Assay used: immunoSEQ multiplex PCR; TCRdb lists only in-frame clones, some missing. The table lists about 120,000 clones, 80% of them singletons, with 7.5% to 9% in the top ten. V usage is TRBV11-2 and J usage is TRBJ2-2; tentative D call: TRBD1 (7 bases). This receptor was taken from a female donor in good health and CMV-seropositive. Specimen: PBMCs. CDR3 region: CASSPGGWERPPGELFF. The CDR3 coding sequence is TGTGCCAGCAGTCCAGGGGGGTGGGAGCGGCCTCCCGGGGAGCTGTTTTTT.